Following are 8 T cell receptor beta chains from one sample sequenced in a study of regulatory T cells in long-lasting Graves disease. Arm-PCR of CDR3 regions and iRepertoire HTBI primers were used to build TCR beta libraries. Via MiXCR, TCRdb re-called the multiplex PCR reads, giving one row per CDR3 protein. The sample has 350,000 to 500,000 distinct CDR3 sequences, about 16% seen once; the top ten hold around 10%. Time point given: newly diagnosed GD, antithyroid drugs for less than 3 months. The TCR library used RNA extracted from PBMCs. The sample also formed part of further work on T cells in Graves' hyperthyroidism and ophthalmopathy.

The sample in question was peripheral blood mononuclear cells (PBMCs), obtained at new diagnosis, from a patient treated with antithyroid drugs. The receptors shown here come from a woman in her 30s with Graves disease.

The rearrangement uses TRBV9 and TRBJ2-1; 9 bases are a match to TRBD2. Germline V gene data show CDR1 as SGDLS and CDR2 as YYNGEE. V lost 4 bases to trimming and J lost 13 bases; unmatched junction nucleotides: 6. The CDR3 is 12 amino acids. Written as DNA, the CDR3 is TGTGCCAGCAGCCTTAGCGGGAGAGAACAGTTCTTC. It translates to CASSLSGREQFF.

This clonotype was observed many times. The chain combines TRBV28 with TRBJ2-7; 9 bases line up with TRBD2. V lost 7 bases to trimming and J lost 3 bases; unmatched junction nucleotides: 7. CDR1 and CDR2 from the germline V gene are MDHEN and SYDVKM. CDR3 length: 14 residues. As DNA, the CDR3 is TGTGCCAGCATCCTTAGCGGGAGTAGCTACGAGCAGTACTTC. Protein: CASILSGSSYEQYF.

In this sample, this clonotype turned up many times. V usage is TRBV28 and J usage is TRBJ1-2, with D tentatively TRBD1 (6 bases). Germline V gene data show CDR1 as MDHEN and CDR2 as SYDVKM. Trimming pared 5 bases from V and 4 bases from J, leaving 26 bases between. The CDR3 totals 18 residues. CDR3 residues: CASSISNPGQPRGYGYTF. The CDR3 DNA reads TGTGCCAGCAGTATCTCCAACCCCGGACAGCCCCGGGGCTATGGCTACACCTTC.

Ten or more counts support this clonotype. The rearrangement joins TRBV18 to TRBJ2-3, with TRBD2 identical over 12 bases. Germline CDR1 and CDR2: KGHSH and LQKENI. The CDR3 sequence is 16 residues long. The V segment lost 4 bases and the J segment 4 bases; nucleotides outside the gene matches: 6. This CDR3 is CASSLMTSGSSDTQYF. CDR3 sequence (DNA): TGTGCCAGCTCACTGATGACTAGCGGGAGTTCAGATACGCAGTATTTT.

This clonotype has only one observation. The CDR3 region has the DNA TGTGCCAGCAGTGGGACAGGGTTTTCCTACGAGCAGTACTTC. Encoded protein: CASSGTGFSYEQYF. The chain employs TRBV2 and TRBJ2-7; 8 bases agree with TRBD1. Germline CDR1 and CDR2: SNHLY and FYNNEI. The CDR3 totals 14 residues. V lost 4 bases, J lost 1 base, and 3 bases stayed unmatched.

The table lists this clonotype with a few counts. The chain uses TRBV12-3 or TRBV12-4 and TRBJ1-6; D is ambiguous. The CDR3 is made up of 14 amino acids. Trimming cost V 6 bases and J 6 bases, with 12 bases left between them. CDR3 nucleotide sequence: TGTGCCAGCAGATTCGAGGGAACTAATTCACCCCTCCACTTT. It codes for CASRFEGTNSPLHF.

This clonotype was seen repeatedly, ten times or more. This chain links TRBV12-3 or TRBV12-4 with TRBJ2-1; the D gene is possibly TRBD2 (6 bases). V lost 5 bases and J lost 15, with 20 bases in between. This CDR3 has 13 amino acids. CDR3 region: CASSLHTDGGMFF. CDR3 bases: TGTGCCAGCAGTCTCCACACCGACGGGGGTATGTTCTTC.

The sample holds a few counts of this clonotype. One base away lies a much larger clone, so this may be a sequencing read error. The V and J genes are TRBV10-2 and TRBJ2-5; D is undetermined. CDR1 is WSHSY and CDR2 is SAAADI in the germline V gene. CDR3 length equals 14 residues. Trimming stripped 3 bases from V and 4 bases from J, with 12 bases between. The CDR3 is CASSDGRYRETQYF. The CDR3 region has the DNA TGCGCCAGCAGTGACGGGCGGTACCGAGAGACCCAGTACTTC.